This paragraph covers one TCR beta chain sequence. This entry comes from a study of blood T cell repertoires in COVID-19. As originally analysed: Amplifying reference gene primers gave estimates of nucleated cell counts. Clones were sequenced by immunoSEQ multiplex PCR, and TCRdb holds only the in-frame ones, with some missing. That table gives V, J and clone size, and the DNA gave D and trimming. The sample records some 320,000 clones, about 90% being singletons. The CDR3 is made up of 16 amino acids. The V gene's germline CDR1 is SGHTS and CDR2 YDEGEE. V was clipped by 5 bases and J by 3 bases; unmatched bases: 10.

This TCR came from a woman aged 45-65 years who had been exposed to COVID-19. V gene TRBV5-8 combines with J gene TRBJ2-5; 10 nucleotides match TRBD1. The sample taken for sequencing was PBMCs or T cells enriched from blood (not recorded which). DNA for the CDR3: TGTGCCAGCAGGACCCAGATCGGACAGGGGGAAGAGACCCAGTACTTC. Protein sequence: CASRTQIGQGEETQYF.